This paragraph covers one TCR beta chain sequence. Its antigen is still unknown. Other DNA variants within this sample encode the same CDR3. Time point indicated: pretreatment peripheral blood. Germline values: CDR1 MDHEN, CDR2 SYDVKM. The CDR3 is made up of 14 amino acids. Unmatched junction bases numbered 3, after V lost 1 base and J lost 5 bases. PCRs each included synthetic TCR analog templates spiked in. Assay used: immunoSEQ multiplex PCR; TCRdb lists only in-frame clones, some missing. The table has around 57,000 clones, roughly four fifths seen once. This specimen belongs to a study of PD-L1 blockade in urothelial cancer. Whole-study context: Analyses used blood from 3 weeks (second dose) and 6 weeks after treatment start. Blood samples had a median of about 140,000 T cells, 83,000 or so unique TCRs, and clonality 0.08 to 0.085.

Findings and limits, study-wide: Prediction of better survival came from below-median pretreatment blood TCR clonality.

This chain uses TRBV28 with TRBJ1-1, with 8 bases lining up with TRBD1. This receptor was obtained from a man between 70 and 80 years old with urothelial cancer. Specimen: PBMCs, collected around atezolizumab (anti-PD-L1) treatment. The CDR3 DNA reads TGTGCCAGCAGTTTATCCCAGGGGGCGACTGAAGCTTTCTTT. It translates to CASSLSQGATEAFF.